One and the same sample provided the 15 T cell receptor beta chains below, sequenced in a study of blood T cell repertoires in COVID-19. Profiling relied on immunoSEQ multiplex PCR, and the TCRdb table lists in-frame clones only, not all of them. Of about 150,000 clones listed, 76% are singletons. Specimen: peripheral blood. The receptor source for this set is a man aged 55 to 70 with acute or convalescent COVID-19.

This rearrangement joins TRBV9 to TRBJ1-1, with D hard to call. V dropped 0 bases and J dropped 7 bases, with 22 bases sitting between them. Looked up from germline, CDR1 is SGDLS and CDR2 is YYNGEE. The CDR3 has 17 residues. DNA of the CDR3: TGTGCCAGCAGCGTAGAATCCCCGTCGGGAGAGCGTTTTGAAGCTTTCTTT. Translating gives CASSVESPSGERFEAFF.

J is TRBJ2-1 and V is TRBV11-3; D remains unclear. The germline CDR1 and CDR2 sequences are SGHNT and YENEEA. The CDR3 contains 14 residues. V was trimmed by 0 bases and J by 5 bases, leaving 8 bases between them. CDR3 DNA: TGTGCCAGCAGCTTAGACGGAGTAAACAATGAGCAGTTCTTC. Protein sequence: CASSLDGVNNEQFF.

The rearrangement uses TRBV28 and TRBJ2-1, with TRBD1 identical over 8 bases. The CDR3 length is 15 residues. J gave up 8 bases and V 4 bases, and 10 bases lay outside the gene matches. Per the germline V gene, CDR1 is MDHEN and CDR2 is SYDVKM. In DNA, the CDR3 is TGTGCCAGCAGTTCCTTCACTCAGGGGGCCCATGAGCAGTTCTTC. It translates to CASSSFTQGAHEQFF.

V and J are TRBV6-6 and TRBJ2-5, with 7 bases identical to TRBD1. This CDR3 has 14 residues. CDR1 MNHNY and CDR2 SVGAGI come from the germline V gene (reference sequence). After removal of 6 bases from V and 2 bases from J, the junction contained 6 bases not matched to a gene. The CDR3 protein is CASSKDRLQETQYF. CDR3 in DNA: TGTGCCAGCAGCAAGGACAGGTTGCAAGAGACCCAGTACTTC.

The chain employs TRBV5-1 and TRBJ2-7, with 8 positions matching TRBD2. Germline V gene lookup returns CDR1 SGHRS and CDR2 YFSETQ. The CDR3 runs to 16 residues. With 0 bases clipped from V and 5 bases from J, the junction kept 10 bases outside the gene matches. The CDR3 region is CASSLGTSGLGHEQYF. The CDR3 region has the DNA TGCGCCAGCAGCTTGGGTACTAGCGGACTTGGGCACGAGCAGTACTTC.

The chain uses TRBV30 and TRBJ1-2; D uncertain. The CDR3 covers 13 residues. From germline, CDR1 is GTSNPN and CDR2 SVGIG (reference sequence). The germline V and J ends were trimmed by 1 base and 3 bases, with 9 bases remaining between them. The CDR3 loop is CAWSATVDYGYTF. CDR3 DNA: TGTGCCTGGAGTGCGACTGTTGACTATGGCTACACCTTC. Together with reference TRBV30 and TRBJ1-2, the CDR3 gives the full variable domain: SQTIHQWPATLVQPVGSPLSLECTVEGTSNPNLYWYRQAAGRGLQLLFYSVGIGQISSEVPQNLSASRPQDRQFILSSKKLLLSDSGFYLCAWSATVDYGYTFGSGTRLTVV.

The chain is built from TRBV19 and TRBJ2-2; 8 bases are shared with TRBD1. CDR3 length: 14 amino acids. V lost 7 bases and J lost 5; bases outside the gene matches: 6. Per germline, CDR1 LNHDA and CDR2 SQIVND (reference sequence). CDR3 nucleotides: TGTGCCAGTACTAGGACAGGGCCGACCGGGGAGCTGTTTTTT. Its translation: CASTRTGPTGELFF.

The V call is TRBV7-2, the J call TRBJ2-3; 9 nucleotides agree with TRBD2. The V segment lost 5 bases and the J segment 8 bases; nucleotides outside the gene matches: 14. From germline, CDR1 is SGHTA and CDR2 FQGNSA. This CDR3 has 16 amino acids. CDR3 protein: CASSTRLAVAGVTQYF. In DNA, the CDR3 is TGTGCCAGCAGCACAAGACTAGCGGTAGCGGGGGTTACGCAGTATTTT.

V and J are TRBV28 and TRBJ1-1, with a weak D call TRBD1 (6 bases). The CDR3 is 13 amino acids. V was cut by 8 bases and J by 1 base, with 11 bases left in between. Germline V gene lookup returns CDR1 MDHEN and CDR2 SYDVKM. CDR3 in DNA: TGTGCCAGCCTGGGGGCAGCGAACACTGAAGCTTTCTTT. It yields the protein CASLGAANTEAFF.

The CDR3 spells CASGQGVVGGTDTQYF. In DNA form, the CDR3 reads TGCGCCAGTGGACAGGGGGTTGTAGGAGGCACAGATACGCAGTATTTT. The chain combines TRBV5-1 with TRBJ2-3; 10 bases map to TRBD1. The ends lost 8 bases at V and 1 base at J; junction bases unmatched: 10. Germline V lookup: CDR1 SGHRS, CDR2 YFSETQ. The CDR3 totals 16 residues.

The CDR3 reads CASSEAPGTGGWGNQPQHF. The DNA of the CDR3 is TGTGCCAGCAGTGAAGCACCCGGGACAGGGGGCTGGGGCAATCAGCCCCAGCATTTT. V is TRBV6-1 and J is TRBJ1-5, with 12 bases fitting TRBD1. Germline assignment: CDR1 MNHNS and CDR2 SASEGT. V lost 0 bases and J lost 2; bases outside the gene matches: 8. CDR3 length: 19 amino acids.

This clone appeared a single time. The chain employs TRBV3-1 (or the pseudogene TRBV3-2) and TRBJ2-5, with D unclear. This CDR3 has 15 residues. Germline lookup yields CDR1 LGHDT and CDR2 YNNKEL (reference sequence). V shed 1 base and J shed 4 bases, with 13 bases lying between them. The chain's CDR3 is CASSQGSRIPETQYF. The CDR3 DNA reads TGTGCCAGCAGCCAAGGTAGTCGAATCCCAGAGACCCAGTACTTC.

The chain joins TRBV6-5 to TRBJ2-1; D is possibly TRBD1 (5 bases). The CDR3 consists of 14 residues. The V and J ends lost 2 bases and 7 bases respectively, with 12 bases between them. Germline V lookup: CDR1 MNHEY, CDR2 SVGAGI. The CDR3 DNA is TGTGCCAGCAGTTACGCAGGGAACTCTAATGAGCAGTTCTTC. It specifies CASSYAGNSNEQFF.

The V and J genes are TRBV7-2 and TRBJ2-7, with 10 bases identical to TRBD1. The CDR3 covers 14 residues. Germline CDR1 is SGHTA and CDR2 is FQGNSA. V lost 4 bases to trimming and J lost 4 bases; unmatched junction nucleotides: 4. Here the CDR3 DNA reads TGTGCCAGCAGCTCGACAGGGGGCAAATACGAGCAGTACTTC. Protein product: CASSSTGGKYEQYF.

This clone appeared a few times. The chain uses TRBV24-1 and TRBJ2-7; D possibly corresponds to TRBD1 (6 bases). With 4 bases removed from V and 0 bases from J, the gap between germline ends came to 15 bases. The CDR3 contains 16 residues. Germline V gives CDR1 KGHDR, CDR2 SFDVKD. The CDR3 nucleotides read TGTGCCACCAGTGACCTCATCCGGGACATCTCCTACGAGCAGTACTTC. This encodes CATSDLIRDISYEQYF.